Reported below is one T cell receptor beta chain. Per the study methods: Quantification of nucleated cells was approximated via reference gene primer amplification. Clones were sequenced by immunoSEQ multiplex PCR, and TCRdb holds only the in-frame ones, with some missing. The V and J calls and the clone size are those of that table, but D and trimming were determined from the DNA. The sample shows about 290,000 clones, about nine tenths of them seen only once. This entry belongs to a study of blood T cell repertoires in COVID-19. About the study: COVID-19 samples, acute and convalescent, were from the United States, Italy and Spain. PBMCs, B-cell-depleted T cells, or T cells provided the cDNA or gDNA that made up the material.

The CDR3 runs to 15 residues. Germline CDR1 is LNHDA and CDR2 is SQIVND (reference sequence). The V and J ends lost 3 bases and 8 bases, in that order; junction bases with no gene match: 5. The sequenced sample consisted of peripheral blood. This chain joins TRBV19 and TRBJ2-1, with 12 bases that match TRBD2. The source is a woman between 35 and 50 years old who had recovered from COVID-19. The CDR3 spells CASSILAGGNDEQFF. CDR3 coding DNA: TGTGCCAGTAGTATCCTAGCGGGAGGGAACGATGAGCAGTTCTTC.